The present T cell receptor beta chain was sequenced within a study of technical replicates of blood from several donors. Assay used: immunoSEQ multiplex PCR; TCRdb lists only in-frame clones, some missing. The sample holds 70,000 to 85,000 clones, approximately 90% seen once. The sequenced material came from T cells isolated from PBMCs. This TCR derives from a human donor in good health.

DNA of the CDR3: TGCGCCAGCCTCGAGGGGGAGAAAGGCTACACCTTC. It translates to CASLEGEKGYTF. The rearrangement uses TRBV10-2 and TRBJ1-2; D might be TRBD1 (6 bases). CDR3 length: 12 residues. The V end was cut by 8 bases, the J end by 8 bases, with 15 bases between. CDR1 and CDR2 from the germline V gene are WSHSY and SAAADI.